These 32 T cell receptor beta chains came from one sample sequenced in a study of blood T cell repertoires in COVID-19. Generated by immunoSEQ multiplex PCR, the TCRdb table keeps only in-frame clones and is missing some. The sample lists 100,000 to 150,000 clones; approximately 90% were seen once. Sequencing input: peripheral blood. The receptors were gathered from a man aged 55 to 70 with COVID-19, enrolled during active disease.

The CDR3 sequence: CASSRGTGFYYF. The CDR3 bases are TGTGCCAGCAGCCGGGGGACAGGGTTTTATTATTTT. The chain recombines TRBV7-9 with TRBJ2-3; 9 bases are shared with TRBD1. After removal of 5 bases from V and 15 bases from J, the junction contained 9 bases not matched to a gene. Germline V lookup: CDR1 SEHNR, CDR2 FQNEAQ (reference sequence). The length of the CDR3 is 12 residues.

The chain employs TRBV19 and TRBJ2-6; TRBD2 aligns across 11 bases. CDR1 is LNHDA, CDR2 SQIVND, per germline (reference sequence). V lost 7 bases to trimming and J lost 2 bases; unmatched junction nucleotides: 7. This CDR3 has 17 amino acids. CDR3 region: CASISGGAFAGANVLTF. The CDR3 DNA reads TGTGCCAGTATTAGCGGGGGGGCTTTTGCTGGGGCCAACGTCCTGACTTTC. The full variable domain, in which reference TRBV19 and TRBJ2-6 provide the parts outside the CDR3, is DGGITQSPKYLFRKEGQNVTLSCEQNLNHDAMYWYRQDPGQGLRLIYYSQIVNDFQKGDIAEGYSVSREKKESFPLTVTSAQKNPTAFYLCASISGGAFAGANVLTFGAGSRLTVL.

The chain carries TRBV6-1 and TRBJ2-7; a weak D match, TRBD2 (5 bases). The CDR3 has 13 amino acids. Trimming shortened V by 2 bases and J by 7 bases, and 12 bases separated the two germline ends. Germline-derived CDR1 and CDR2 are MNHNS and SASEGT. The CDR3 nucleotides are TGTGCCAGCAGTGAACTAAGGTCGGGGGAGCAGTACTTC. Amino acids: CASSELRSGEQYF.

V is TRBV6-5 and J is TRBJ2-1; possibly TRBD1 for D (6 bases). Trimming pared 6 bases from V and 7 bases from J, leaving 16 bases between. This CDR3 is 14 amino acids long. Germline V CDR1 and CDR2: MNHEY, SVGAGI. Here the CDR3 reads CASSTGSYSNEQFF. The CDR3 DNA is TGTGCCAGCAGCACAGGGAGCTACTCGAATGAGCAGTTCTTC.

This chain joins TRBV4-1 and TRBJ2-3, with D unclear. V lost 0 bases and J lost 8, with 15 bases in between. This CDR3 comprises 15 residues. The germline gives CDR1 MGHRA, CDR2 YSYEKL. CDR3 sequence: CASSQDPGPPLTQYF. In nucleotides, the CDR3 is TGCGCCAGCAGCCAAGATCCGGGTCCTCCACTTACGCAGTATTTT.

The V and J genes are TRBV10-3 and TRBJ1-1; D perhaps matches TRBD1 (6 bases). Germline values: CDR1 ENHRY, CDR2 SYGVKD. The V gene lost 3 bases and the J gene lost 3 bases, with 11 bases spanning the gap. This CDR3 is 14 amino acids long. The CDR3 region is CAISDPNRDTEAFF. DNA for the CDR3: TGTGCCATCAGTGACCCCAACAGGGACACTGAAGCTTTCTTT.

The rearrangement joins TRBV5-1 to TRBJ1-1, with D tentatively TRBD1 (6 bases). Germline loops: CDR1 SGHRS, CDR2 YFSETQ. CDR3 length equals 15 residues. The ends were cut back, 4 bases at V and 7 bases at J, with 20 bases in the middle. Written as DNA, the CDR3 is TGCGCCAGCAGCCCCGTAAACAGGGTAGTGGATGAAGCTTTCTTT. Translation: CASSPVNRVVDEAFF.

The rearrangement uses TRBV27 and TRBJ1-5, with unresolved D. V lost 3 bases and J 2 bases, leaving 11 bases between the germline ends. This CDR3 comprises 15 residues. The germline CDR1 and CDR2 sequences are MNHEY and SMNVEV (reference sequence). CDR3 bases: TGTGCCAGCAGTTTCTCGTACAGAGGCAATCAGCCCCAGCATTTT. Amino acids: CASSFSYRGNQPQHF.

The chain combines TRBV15 with TRBJ1-2; D is unclear. This CDR3 contains 15 residues. Deletions cut 5 bases from V and 5 bases from J, with 18 bases between. The V gene's germline CDR1 is LNHNV and CDR2 YYDKDF (reference sequence). The CDR3 DNA follows: TGTGCCACCAGCGAACGGGAGCAGCTCCTTTATGGCTACACCTTC. The encoded protein is CATSEREQLLYGYTF.

This CDR3 reads CASTPRQGREETQYF. The CDR3 DNA is TGTGCCAGCACCCCCCGACAGGGGAGGGAAGAGACCCAGTACTTC. This chain connects TRBV6-5 to TRBJ2-5, with a weak D call TRBD1 (8 bases). Germline V lookup: CDR1 MNHEY, CDR2 SVGAGI. CDR3 length: 15 amino acids. The V gene lost 7 bases and the J gene lost 3 bases, with 18 bases spanning the gap.

The gene calls are TRBV28 and TRBJ1-2; 7 nucleotides match TRBD1. The CDR3 runs 17 residues. In germline, CDR1 is MDHEN, CDR2 SYDVKM. Losses at the gene ends were 10 bases for V and 0 bases for J; bases not matched to a gene: 17. The CDR3: CATPSRGEGLANYGYTF. CDR3 nucleotides: TGTGCCACCCCCAGCAGGGGGGAAGGGTTAGCTAACTATGGCTACACCTTC.

As DNA, the CDR3 is TGTGCCAGTAGCCCTTCTGGGGAGGGGAATAATCAGCCCCAGCATTTT. It is translated as CASSPSGEGNNQPQHF. The V and J genes are TRBV19 and TRBJ1-5; tentative D call: TRBD1 (5 bases). This CDR3 has 16 amino acids. Per the germline V gene, CDR1 is LNHDA and CDR2 is SQIVND (reference sequence). V lost 6 bases, J lost 4 bases, and 19 bases lay in between.

The V and J genes are TRBV4-3 and TRBJ2-7, with TRBD1 as a possible D gene (6 bases). Trimming cost V 1 base and J 2 bases, with 15 bases left between them. This CDR3 is 16 amino acids long. Germline V lookup: CDR1 LGHNA, CDR2 YSLEER. The CDR3 DNA reads as TGCGCCAGCAGCCAAGTCGGAACAGGGAAGGCCTACGAGCAGTACTTC. It is translated as CASSQVGTGKAYEQYF.

The chain links TRBV19 to TRBJ2-3, with TRBD1 identical over 9 bases. The CDR3 sequence is 15 residues long. Unmatched junction bases numbered 2, after V lost 1 base and J lost 3 bases. Germline V gives CDR1 LNHDA, CDR2 SQIVND (reference sequence). The CDR3: CASSIAGTGTDTQYF. As DNA, the CDR3 is TGTGCCAGTAGTATAGCTGGGACAGGGACAGATACGCAGTATTTT.

The chain combines TRBV29-1 with TRBJ1-1; D is unclear. Trimming removed 4 bases at V and 10 bases at J, with 13 bases between. This CDR3 is 11 amino acids long. CDR1 is SQVTM and CDR2 is ANQGSEA in the germline V gene. The CDR3 loop is CSVVAPRGAFF. CDR3 DNA: TGCAGCGTTGTTGCCCCACGGGGAGCTTTCTTT.

This sequence joins TRBV28 and TRBJ2-7; a weak D match, TRBD2 (5 bases). The CDR3 covers 12 residues. Trimming left V 8 bases short and J 1 base short, with 9 bases between. The germline CDR1 and CDR2 sequences are MDHEN and SYDVKM. CDR3 amino acids: CASRTRSYEQYF. As DNA, the CDR3 is TGTGCCAGCCGAACTAGGTCCTACGAGCAGTACTTC.

V gene TRBV6-5 combines with J gene TRBJ2-3; 9 positions match TRBD1. This CDR3 has 14 amino acids. Looked up from germline, CDR1 is MNHEY and CDR2 is SVGAGI. Losses at the gene ends were 4 bases for V and 1 base for J; bases not matched to a gene: 0. CDR3 nucleotides: TGTGCCAGCAGTTGGACAGGGGGCACAGATACGCAGTATTTT. It specifies CASSWTGGTDTQYF.

The V gene is TRBV9, the J gene TRBJ1-2; TRBD1 matches 7 bases. The trim removed 3 bases at V and 5 bases at J, leaving 16 bases unmatched. The CDR3 covers 17 residues. In germline, CDR1 is SGDLS, CDR2 YYNGEE. This chain's CDR3 is CASSGTSGTEGSYGYTF. As DNA, the CDR3 is TGTGCCAGCAGCGGGACATCCGGGACAGAGGGTTCTTATGGCTACACCTTC.

V is TRBV21-1 and J is TRBJ1-4; the table calls TRBD1, which could not be checked here. TRBV21-1 is tagged as a pseudogene. This CDR3 region has 16 residues. The CDR3 nucleotides read TGTGCCAGCATCACACGAGGGGGAGCAACTAATGAAAAACTGTTTTTT. Protein product: CASITRGGATNEKLFF.

V and J are TRBV29-1 and TRBJ1-4; D is ambiguous. Trimming stripped 5 bases from V and 6 bases from J, with 10 bases between. Per germline, CDR1 SQVTM and CDR2 ANQGSEA. The CDR3 contains 12 residues. In DNA, the CDR3 is TGCAGCGTTACGGGGTCAGATGAAAAACTGTTTTTT. Encoded protein: CSVTGSDEKLFF.

V gene TRBV5-1 combines with J gene TRBJ1-4; a weak D match, TRBD1 (5 bases). The germline V gene has CDR1 SGHRS and CDR2 YFSETQ. V was trimmed by 0 bases and J by 2 bases, leaving 11 bases between them. The CDR3 contains 16 residues. The CDR3 coding sequence is TGCGCCAGCAGCTTGGCCGGGCGGGGGACTAATGAAAAACTGTTTTTT. It encodes CASSLAGRGTNEKLFF.

This chain links TRBV25-1 with TRBJ1-6, with D uncertain. V was cut by 2 bases and J by 5 bases, with 10 bases left in between. The CDR3 runs 15 residues. The V gene's germline CDR1 is MGHDK and CDR2 SYGVNS. The CDR3 nucleotides read TGTGCCAGCAGTGAACCGGGAGCTAATAATTCACCCCTCCACTTT. It encodes CASSEPGANNSPLHF.

The genes are TRBV5-8 and TRBJ1-1; D uncertain. From germline, CDR1 is SGHTS and CDR2 YDEGEE. CDR3 length: 15 amino acids. Between the trimmed V and J ends, which lost 0 bases and 8 bases, there was a span of 17 bases. Here the CDR3 reads CASSLATLRSSEAFF. The CDR3 nucleotides read TGTGCCAGCAGCTTGGCCACCCTTCGGTCATCGGAAGCTTTCTTT.

The gene calls are TRBV30 and TRBJ2-7; 8 nucleotides align to TRBD1. Trimming took 4 bases from V and 0 from J; bases not matched to a gene: 8. Germline CDR1 is GTSNPN and CDR2 is SVGIG (reference sequence). The CDR3 contains 15 residues. The CDR3 nucleotides read TGTGCCTGGACCCGGACAGGGTACAGCTCCTACGAGCAGTACTTC. The encoded protein is CAWTRTGYSSYEQYF.

The CDR3 reads CASSYRGLGTQYF. In DNA, the CDR3 is TGTGCCAGCAGTTATCGAGGGTTGGGGACCCAGTACTTC. J is TRBJ2-5 and V is TRBV6-5; D perhaps matches TRBD2 (5 bases). The germline gives CDR1 MNHEY, CDR2 SVGAGI. The CDR3 runs to 13 residues. With 3 bases removed from V and 7 bases from J, the gap between germline ends came to 12 bases.

With regard to this clone: A read error may produce the germline difference seen at one junction end. CDR3 residues: CASSFGQAINEKLFF. The CDR3 DNA is TGTGCCAGTAGTTTCGGACAGGCCATTAATGAAAAACTGTTTTTT. V gene TRBV28 combines with J gene TRBJ1-4, with 7 bases matching TRBD1. CDR3 size: 15 residues. The germline gives CDR1 MDHEN, CDR2 SYDVKM. Combining the CDR3 with reference TRBV28 and TRBJ1-4 gives the whole variable domain DVKVTQSSRYLVKRTGEKVFLECVQDMDHENMFWYRQDPGLGLRLIYFSYDVKMKEKGDIPEGYSVSREKKERFSLILESASTNQTSMYLCASSFGQAINEKLFFGSGTQLSVL.

The V and J genes are TRBV19 and TRBJ1-5, with 7 bases aligning to TRBD1. With V trimmed by 6 bases and J by 4 bases, 12 bases remained unmatched. This CDR3 contains 16 residues. The germline V gene has CDR1 LNHDA and CDR2 SQIVND (reference sequence). CDR3 sequence: CASSRTIGGENQPQHF. Here the CDR3 DNA reads TGTGCCAGTAGCCGGACGATAGGGGGCGAAAATCAGCCCCAGCATTTT.

The chain links TRBV3-1 (or the pseudogene TRBV3-2) to TRBJ1-4; 8 bases fit TRBD1. CDR1 LGHDT and CDR2 YNNKEL come from the germline V gene (reference sequence). This CDR3 has 14 amino acids. V lost 3 bases to trimming and J lost 9 bases; unmatched junction nucleotides: 6. This chain's CDR3 is CASSQADRDKKLFF. Here the CDR3 DNA reads TGTGCCAGCAGCCAGGCGGACAGGGATAAAAAACTGTTTTTT.

The gene calls are TRBV30 and TRBJ1-1; D gene ambiguous. The CDR3 has 10 amino acids. CDR1 and CDR2 (germline): GTSNPN, SVGIG (reference sequence). The ends were cut back, 3 bases at V and 3 bases at J, with 2 bases in the middle. CDR3 coding DNA: TGTGCCTGGAGCGACACTGAAGCTTTCTTT. Its translation: CAWSDTEAFF.

This clone has more than one count but fewer than ten. Other DNA sequences in the sample encode the same CDR3. The chain employs TRBV7-6 and TRBJ2-3; the match to TRBD1 covers 7 bases. The CDR3 totals 14 residues. V lost 5 bases to trimming and J lost 1 base; unmatched junction nucleotides: 3. Germline V gene lookup returns CDR1 SGHVS and CDR2 FNYEAQ. The CDR3 sequence is CASSTGQGTDTQYF. The CDR3 coding sequence is TGTGCCAGCAGCACTGGACAGGGCACAGATACGCAGTATTTT.

The V gene is TRBV7-2, the J gene TRBJ2-7, with unresolved D. V was shortened by 2 bases and J by 6 bases, with 11 bases between the two germline ends. Germline CDR1 reads SGHTA; CDR2 reads FQGNSA. The CDR3 is 13 amino acids. The CDR3 region is CASSLNLVSEQYF. For the CDR3, the DNA is TGTGCCAGCAGCTTAAACTTAGTCTCCGAGCAGTACTTC.

This clone occurred once. J is TRBJ1-1 and V is TRBV19, with D perhaps TRBD1 (6 bases). CDR1 LNHDA and CDR2 SQIVND come from the germline V gene (reference sequence). This CDR3 has 13 residues. Trimming pared 7 bases from V and 10 bases from J, leaving 19 bases between. The DNA of the CDR3 is TGTGCCAGTATTACCTCGAGGGGGTACGGAGCTTTCTTT. Residues: CASITSRGYGAFF.